This is a list of T cell receptor beta chains from one sample in a study of identical twins. TCRdb re-called the 5' RACE reads through MiXCR, storing one row per CDR3 protein. The data show over 250,000 distinct CDR3 sequences, more than 8% seen once. These sequences were also reported in another study, on yellow fever vaccine responses in identical twins.

Input material: CD8+ T cells sorted from blood. The source of these receptors is a woman aged 18-29 years in good health. CDR3s include the opening cysteine and the closing phenylalanine or tryptophan. Fields, in order: V gene, clone size, J gene, D gene, CDR3 protein, CDR3 DNA. The D gene is left open where the match is weak. Size is stated for part of the rows, as once, few or many counts, or as a class when the clone is expanded.

V gene: TRBV28
clone size: once
J gene: TRBJ1-1
D gene: NA
CDR3 protein: CAHGRGDTEAFF
CDR3 DNA: TGTGCCCACGGGAGGGGGGACACTGAAGCTTTCTTT

V gene: TRBV30
clone size: few
J gene: TRBJ2-3
D gene: NA
CDR3 protein: CAWSAGLGDTQYF
CDR3 DNA: TGTGCCTGGAGTGCCGGGTTGGGAGATACGCAGTATTTT

V gene: TRBV4-3
clone size: many
J gene: TRBJ2-7
D gene: NA
CDR3 protein: CASSQDQAARYEQYF
CDR3 DNA: TGCGCCAGCAGCCAAGATCAAGCGGCAAGATACGAGCAGTACTTC

V gene: TRBV29-1
clone size: NA
J gene: TRBJ2-2
D gene: NA
CDR3 protein: CSVQASGGSPGSCFF
CDR3 DNA: NA

V gene: TRBV10-3
clone size: NA
J gene: TRBJ2-3
D gene: NA
CDR3 protein: CAISETDYSRDTQYF
CDR3 DNA: TGTGCCATCAGTGAGACGGACTACTCGCGAGATACGCAGTATTTT

V gene: TRBV15
clone size: NA
J gene: TRBJ2-6
D gene: NA
CDR3 protein: CANLSRAGPSGANVLTF
CDR3 DNA: TGTGCCAATCTTTCCAGGGCCGGACCCTCTGGGGCCAACGTCCTGACTTTC

V gene: TRBV4-3
clone size: NA
J gene: TRBJ2-7
D gene: NA
CDR3 protein: CASSQDGGGREQYF
CDR3 DNA: TGCGCCAGCAGCCAAGACGGAGGCGGGCGGGAGCAGTACTTC

V gene: TRBV29-1
clone size: few
J gene: TRBJ2-3
D gene: TRBD1
CDR3 protein: CSATGGDLNTDTQYF
CDR3 DNA: TGCAGCGCGACAGGGGGCGATTTGAACACAGATACGCAGTATTTT

V gene: TRBV27
clone size: NA
J gene: TRBJ1-6
D gene: NA
CDR3 protein: CASSIYFGGENNSPLHF
CDR3 DNA: TGTGCCAGCAGTATATACTTTGGGGGAGAAAATAATTCACCCCTCCACTTT

V gene: TRBV6-2/TRBV6-3
clone size: NA
J gene: TRBJ2-2
D gene: NA
CDR3 protein: CASSYKPDLNTGELFF
CDR3 DNA: TGTGCCAGCAGTTATAAGCCTGACTTAAACACCGGGGAGCTGTTTTTT

V gene: TRBV12-3/TRBV12-4
clone size: many
J gene: TRBJ2-1
D gene: TRBD2
CDR3 protein: CASSFTSGYNEQFF
CDR3 DNA: TGTGCCAGCAGTTTCACTAGCGGATACAATGAGCAGTTCTTC

V gene: TRBV20-1
clone size: many
J gene: TRBJ2-7
D gene: NA
CDR3 protein: CSARDQNSGSYEQYF
CDR3 DNA: TGCAGTGCTAGAGATCAAAATAGCGGATCCTACGAGCAGTACTTC

V gene: TRBV6-2/TRBV6-3
clone size: few
J gene: TRBJ2-1
D gene: NA
CDR3 protein: CAVGVHEQFF
CDR3 DNA: TGTGCCGTAGGGGTGCATGAGCAGTTCTTC

V gene: TRBV6-5
clone size: NA
J gene: TRBJ2-6
D gene: TRBD1
CDR3 protein: CASSSTTGGWYSGANVLTF
CDR3 DNA: TGTGCCAGCAGTTCTACGACAGGGGGCTGGTACTCTGGGGCCAACGTCCTGACTTTC

V gene: TRBV7-2
clone size: few
J gene: TRBJ2-5
D gene: TRBD1
CDR3 protein: CASSHDRGQETQYF
CDR3 DNA: TGTGCCAGCAGCCATGACAGGGGGCAGGAGACCCAGTACTTC

V gene: TRBV20-1
clone size: NA
J gene: TRBJ2-7
D gene: TRBD2
CDR3 protein: CGARDSGATYEQYF
CDR3 DNA: TGCGGTGCTAGAGATAGCGGGGCCACCTACGAGCAGTACTTC

V gene: TRBV24-1
clone size: NA
J gene: TRBJ2-7
D gene: NA
CDR3 protein: CATSPGHYEQYF
CDR3 DNA: TGTGCCACCAGTCCGGGACATTACGAGCAGTACTTC

V gene: TRBV10-3
clone size: few
J gene: TRBJ2-2
D gene: NA
CDR3 protein: CAISETLAQTGELFF
CDR3 DNA: TGTGCCATCAGTGAGACACTAGCCCAGACCGGGGAGCTGTTTTTT

V gene: TRBV7-8
clone size: few
J gene: TRBJ2-5
D gene: NA
CDR3 protein: CASSLAHTLGDSGTQYF
CDR3 DNA: TGTGCCAGCAGCTTAGCCCACACCCTAGGGGACTCGGGGACCCAGTACTTC

V gene: TRBV2
clone size: few
J gene: TRBJ1-2
D gene: NA
CDR3 protein: CASSEVGGNYGYTF
CDR3 DNA: TGTGCCAGCAGTGAAGTCGGGGGGAACTATGGCTACACCTTC

V gene: TRBV6-5
clone size: many
J gene: TRBJ2-3
D gene: NA
CDR3 protein: CASSYVLGGTDTQYF
CDR3 DNA: TGTGCCAGCAGTTACGTCTTGGGGGGCACAGATACGCAGTATTTT

V gene: TRBV29-1
clone size: many
J gene: TRBJ1-1
D gene: TRBD1
CDR3 protein: CSGHRGTEAFF
CDR3 DNA: TGCAGCGGACACAGGGGGACTGAAGCTTTCTTT

V gene: TRBV27
clone size: many
J gene: TRBJ2-1
D gene: NA
CDR3 protein: CASSLPNKPEYEQFF
CDR3 DNA: TGTGCCAGCAGTTTACCAAATAAACCAGAATATGAGCAGTTCTTC

V gene: TRBV6-5
clone size: few
J gene: TRBJ1-1
D gene: NA
CDR3 protein: CASSYGESTEAFF
CDR3 DNA: TGTGCCAGCAGTTACGGGGAATCCACTGAAGCTTTCTTT

V gene: TRBV7-9
clone size: NA
J gene: TRBJ2-7
D gene: NA
CDR3 protein: CASSSLGGGFSYEQYF
CDR3 DNA: TGTGCCAGCAGCTCCCTAGGGGGAGGGTTTTCCTACGAGCAGTACTTC

V gene: TRBV7-9
clone size: few
J gene: TRBJ1-4
D gene: NA
CDR3 protein: CASSLRAGATNEKLFF
CDR3 DNA: TGTGCCAGCAGCTTAAGGGCCGGTGCAACTAATGAAAAACTGTTTTTT

V gene: TRBV7-9
clone size: NA
J gene: TRBJ2-1
D gene: NA
CDR3 protein: CASSFYPGMDEQFF
CDR3 DNA: TGTGCCAGCAGCTTTTATCCGGGTATGGATGAGCAGTTCTTC

V gene: TRBV11-2
clone size: few
J gene: TRBJ2-1
D gene: TRBD2
CDR3 protein: CASSLYLTSGLYNEQFF
CDR3 DNA: TGTGCCAGCAGCTTATATCTTACTAGCGGACTTTACAATGAGCAGTTCTTC

V gene: TRBV20-1
clone size: few
J gene: TRBJ2-7
D gene: TRBD1
CDR3 protein: CSARTGTGVPYEQYF
CDR3 DNA: TGCAGTGCTAGGACCGGGACAGGGGTCCCTTACGAGCAGTACTTC

V gene: TRBV19
clone size: few
J gene: TRBJ1-5
D gene: NA
CDR3 protein: CASSIEGKGLQNQPQHF
CDR3 DNA: TGTGCCAGTAGTATTGAGGGGAAAGGGCTTCAAAATCAGCCCCAGCATTTT

V gene: TRBV5-4
clone size: many
J gene: TRBJ2-2
D gene: TRBD1
CDR3 protein: CASSGDRFTGELFF
CDR3 DNA: TGTGCCAGCAGCGGGGACAGGTTCACCGGGGAGCTGTTTTTT

V gene: TRBV12-3/TRBV12-4
clone size: NA
J gene: TRBJ2-5
D gene: TRBD2
CDR3 protein: CASSLSSGRKETQYF
CDR3 DNA: TGTGCCAGCAGTTTAAGCAGCGGGAGGAAAGAGACCCAGTACTTC

V gene: TRBV28
clone size: many
J gene: TRBJ2-3
D gene: TRBD2
CDR3 protein: CASSSTSRTSTDTQYF
CDR3 DNA: TGTGCCAGCAGTTCGACTAGCCGAACCTCCACAGATACGCAGTATTTT

V gene: TRBV28
clone size: few
J gene: TRBJ2-5
D gene: NA
CDR3 protein: CASSLYIMETQYF
CDR3 DNA: TGTGCCAGCAGTTTGTACATAATGGAGACCCAGTACTTC

V gene: TRBV28
clone size: many
J gene: TRBJ2-7
D gene: NA
CDR3 protein: CASSLIGVSEQYF
CDR3 DNA: TGTGCCAGCAGTTTAATTGGGGTTTCCGAGCAGTACTTC

V gene: TRBV30
clone size: NA
J gene: TRBJ2-7
D gene: TRBD1
CDR3 protein: CAWSDGTGYEQYF
CDR3 DNA: TGTGCCTGGAGTGACGGGACAGGCTACGAGCAGTACTTC

V gene: TRBV20-1
clone size: NA
J gene: TRBJ2-1
D gene: NA
CDR3 protein: CSARGGEEYNEQFF
CDR3 DNA: TGCAGTGCTAGAGGGGGGGAGGAATACAATGAGCAGTTCTTC

V gene: TRBV20-1
clone size: many
J gene: TRBJ2-3
D gene: NA
CDR3 protein: CSATPYFTEGTDTQYF
CDR3 DNA: TGCAGTGCTACCCCGTACTTCACGGAGGGGACAGATACGCAGTATTTT

V gene: TRBV9
clone size: NA
J gene: TRBJ2-5
D gene: NA
CDR3 protein: CASSVEAVQETQYF
CDR3 DNA: TGTGCCAGCAGCGTAGAGGCAGTCCAAGAGACCCAGTACTTC

V gene: TRBV4-3
clone size: NA
J gene: TRBJ1-2
D gene: NA
CDR3 protein: CASSQEEGEGYTF
CDR3 DNA: TGCGCCAGCAGCCAAGAAGAGGGAGAAGGCTACACCTTC

V gene: TRBV7-9
clone size: many
J gene: TRBJ2-1
D gene: NA
CDR3 protein: CASTSPSYNEQFF
CDR3 DNA: TGTGCCAGCACCTCTCCTTCCTACAATGAGCAGTTCTTC

V gene: TRBV20-1
clone size: few
J gene: TRBJ2-7
D gene: NA
CDR3 protein: CSARNLRSAIYEQYF
CDR3 DNA: TGCAGTGCTAGAAACCTAAGGTCGGCGATTTACGAGCAGTACTTC

V gene: TRBV5-1
clone size: NA
J gene: TRBJ2-7
D gene: NA
CDR3 protein: CASKAGYYCEQYF
CDR3 DNA: TGCGCCAGCAAGGCGGGTTACTACTGCGAGCAGTACTTC

V gene: TRBV6-6
clone size: many
J gene: TRBJ1-6
D gene: TRBD1
CDR3 protein: CASSYGTGAHF
CDR3 DNA: TGTGCCAGCAGCTACGGGACAGGGGCACACTTT

V gene: TRBV25-1
clone size: many
J gene: TRBJ2-6
D gene: NA
CDR3 protein: CASSEGTGANVLTF
CDR3 DNA: TGTGCCAGCAGTGAGGGAACTGGGGCCAACGTCCTGACTTTC

V gene: TRBV10-3
clone size: many
J gene: TRBJ2-5
D gene: NA
CDR3 protein: CAISEGREQETQYF
CDR3 DNA: TGTGCCATCAGTGAGGGTCGGGAACAAGAGACCCAGTACTTC

V gene: TRBV11-2
clone size: many
J gene: TRBJ2-4
D gene: NA
CDR3 protein: CASSSSQGQPNTKNIQYF
CDR3 DNA: TGTGCCAGCAGCTCGAGTCAAGGACAGCCCAACACCAAAAACATTCAGTACTTC